This TCR beta chain came from a study of blood T cell repertoires in COVID-19. Data came from immunoSEQ multiplex PCR; TCRdb stores just in-frame clones and leaves some out. The table shows about 66,000 clones, with roughly nine tenths occurring only once. The V and J ends lost 6 bases and 1 base respectively, with 12 bases between them. CDR3 length equals 14 residues. Germline V gives CDR1 MNHEY, CDR2 SVGAGI. The genes are TRBV6-5 and TRBJ1-1; D uncertain. This receptor was obtained from a human donor in a cohort sampled during active COVID-19. Sequenced material: peripheral blood. In nucleotides, the CDR3 is TGTGCCAGCAGCGTGACAACCCCGAACACTGAAGCTTTCTTT. As protein: CASSVTTPNTEAFF.